Listed here is a single T cell receptor (beta chain). The antigen remains unidentified. The protocol was immunoSEQ multiplex PCR, while the TCRdb copy is restricted to in-frame clones and leaves out a portion. The table has roughly 80,000 clones, around 90% seen once; the top ten hold about 5%. The sample comes from a study of T cell responses to AZD1222 COVID-19 vaccine. Findings and caveats of the study: The donor group comprised mostly white British people and more females; the analysis possibly underestimated clonal diversity.

Germline CDR1 LGHDT, CDR2 YNNKEL (reference sequence). V shed 0 bases and J shed 0 bases, with 23 bases lying between them. This CDR3 contains 20 residues. The chain joins TRBV3-1 (or the pseudogene TRBV3-2) to TRBJ1-1; D is perhaps TRBD1 (5 bases). The sample in question was peripheral blood, obtained on day 0 of MenACWY control vaccination. This clonotype originated in an adult in good health. The CDR3 region has the DNA TGTGCCAGCAGCCAAGATAGGGCCGGGGCAGGGACCCGGATGAACACTGAAGCTTTCTTT. Translating gives CASSQDRAGAGTRMNTEAFF.